The source of this TCR beta chain is a study of blood T cell repertoires in COVID-19. Across the whole study: The origin of the acute and convalescent COVID-19 samples was the United States, Italy and Spain. T cells, B-cell-depleted T cells, or PBMCs supplied cDNA or gDNA.

The method was immunoSEQ multiplex PCR; TCRdb's version includes in-frame clones alone and lacks a portion of them. The profile covers hundreds of thousands of clones, with under 90% appearing a single time and about 2.5% taken by the ten largest. This clone has only one observation. This CDR3 has 16 amino acids. V dropped 5 bases and J dropped 3; count of bases not matched to a gene: 7. Germline CDR1 SEHNR, CDR2 FQNEAQ (reference sequence). The chain couples TRBV7-9 to TRBJ2-2; 9 nucleotides align to TRBD1. The receptor's source is a woman aged 40-49 years with active or convalescent COVID-19. The sequenced sample consisted of peripheral blood. The CDR3 bases are TGTGCCAGCAGCAGACCGGACAGGGGATACACCGGGGAGCTGTTTTTT. This encodes CASSRPDRGYTGELFF.